This record looks at one TCR beta chain sequence and its context. This clonotype showed up many times. No antigen is known for it. No much larger clone exists at a distance of one base, and base qualities are not known. This sample is drawn from a study of identical twins (dated by TCRdb to 2016 to 2017). The study in broad terms: TCR alpha and beta repertoires from monozygotic twins, unrelated adults of various ages and cord blood were deep-sequenced to test whether fetal clonotypes persist. Replicate twin experiments were performed at different times using different library preparation protocols to rule out contamination.

The full study reports these points: The excess sharing between twins in beta out-of-frame sequences was weaker because fewer shared sequences reduced the signal-to-noise ratio. Compared with coincidental sharing between unrelated individuals, out-of-frame TCR alpha sequences shared between twins showed an excess of sequences with low generation probability. In monozygotic twins, recombination models systematically underestimated out-of-frame TCR alpha sharing, but the models matched the sharing seen between unrelated individuals. Because the same donors could not be followed over many years, the conclusions depended on cross-sectional statistical analysis. Abundant cord blood beta clonotypes had fewer insertions, young adult naive repertoires showed a similar but weaker trend, and memory repertoires showed no such trend. Invariant T cells such as MAIT and iNKT could partly confound zero-insertion analyses, though diverse VJ usage argued against this for most clonotypes.

Library creation used 5' RACE. Sequenced using an Illumina HiSeq 2000. A universal primer binding site was introduced by template switching, and a unique molecular identifier was present in the final cDNA, enabling accurate counting of TCR cDNA molecules. Specific primers in the conserved constant-segment region were used to synthesize first-strand cDNA for TCR alpha and beta chains. To control for contamination, every cDNA library carried two barcodes: a SMART-Mk sample barcode plus Illumina barcodes. TruSeq adapter sequences along with Illumina sample barcodes were introduced in two successive PCR steps. The TCR alpha and beta cDNA libraries were sequenced on the Illumina HiSeq platform using custom primers. Per the original workflow: Raw reads were processed with MiGEC to extract unique molecular identifiers, and MiXCR was used to determine CDR3 positions. Recombination models were inferred per individual with the repgenHMM and IGoR tools using an EM algorithm. Shared clonotypes were analyzed with the tcR package in R, and sharing was normalized by the product of cloneset sizes. To study raw recombination without the effects of thymic and clonal selection, out-of-frame nonproductive sequences were analyzed. Clones were called with MiXCR by TCRdb after fastp trimmed the public reads at Q25, and only in-frame beta chains were retained. CDR3 protein duplicates are merged, each entry listing the most common genes and DNA. What appears here as the V and J calls and clone size reflects TCRdb's work, not the paper's. Within this sample are 120,000 to 150,000 distinct CDR3 sequences, with approximately 4% of them counted one time only. The top ten clonotypes cover more than 7% of the sample.

Every donor was a healthy Caucasian. Using Miltenyi CD45RO+ enrichment and human naive T-cell isolation kits, memory (CD45RO+) and naive T cells were isolated from PBMC. A distance of 14 bases separates the germline ends of V and J, which lose 1 base and 5 bases respectively. From the cysteine up to the phenylalanine, the CDR3 has a length of 15 residues. Kept here is only the CDR3 DNA, which spans 45 bases and is read in frame from base 1. According to the germline V gene, CDR1 reads SGHTA and CDR2 reads FQGNSA. This chain joins TRBV7-2 to TRBJ2-5; TRBD1 is a weak D gene call, 5 bases matching. The clonotype originates from a man aged 18 to 29 in good health. Material: memory T cells sorted from blood. The cell subset or site label on this specimen signifies: CD45RO+ enriched T cells. The DNA sequence is as follows: TGTGCCAGCAGCTTAGAAGGGGCGGCATGGGAGACCCAGTACTTC. This is translated as CASSLEGAAWETQYF.